This T cell receptor (beta chain) was observed in a study of T-cell reconstitution after alpha-beta-depleted transplantation in children. For TCRbeta, the library was prepared with unique molecular identifiers. MiXCR, applied by TCRdb to the PCR reads, yields one record per CDR3 protein. The data hold around 680,000 distinct CDR3 sequences, with approximately 15% observed a single time. The CDR3 totals 13 residues. Per germline, CDR1 SEHNR and CDR2 FQNEAQ (reference sequence). Trimming cost V 2 bases and J 10 bases, with 12 bases left between them. The sample holds a few counts of this clonotype. Source: PBMCs from the stem cell graft donor, taken from the stem cell graft. The V call is TRBV7-9, the J call TRBJ2-1; no definite D call. The sequence was obtained from a human donor who donated a stem cell graft to a child with acute myeloid leukemia. The CDR3 sequence is CASSLKPRREQFF. DNA of the CDR3: TGTGCCAGCAGCTTAAAGCCTAGAAGGGAGCAGTTCTTC.